This TCR beta chain is from a study of sequential checkpoint blockade in melanoma. Across the study: Patients were randomized 1:1 to nivolumab-then-ipilimumab or ipilimumab-then-nivolumab first-line.

Treatment described: randomized to nivolumab then ipilimumab (arm A) or the reverse (arm B). Only in-frame clones appear in the TCRdb table, and some are missing; sequencing was by immunoSEQ multiplex PCR. In the table there are 25,000 to 30,000 clones, under 85% of which are singletons. The sequences come from CD8+ T cells sorted from blood (inferred from file names), collected from a patient given nivolumab and ipilimumab in sequence. This clonotype originated in a human donor with melanoma.

Here the CDR3 reads CASSLIGDTGELFF. CDR3 DNA sequence: TGTGCCAGCAGCTTAATAGGGGACACCGGGGAGCTGTTTTTT. The genes are TRBV7-6 and TRBJ2-2; D is perhaps TRBD1 (5 bases). V lost 2 bases, J lost 3 bases, and 7 bases lay in between. The CDR3 length is 14 residues. Germline values: CDR1 SGHVS, CDR2 FNYEAQ.